Included here is one T cell receptor (beta chain) sequence, with context. The antigen remains undetermined. The data originate from a study of cytomegalovirus exposure and HLA in healthy donors. The germline V gene encodes CDR1 KGHSH and CDR2 LQKENI. CDR3 length equals 15 residues. Trimming took 3 bases from V and 6 from J, leaving 12 bases between them. Researchers ran the PCR with 60 Vbeta and 13 Jbeta primers. Generated by immunoSEQ multiplex PCR, the TCRdb table keeps only in-frame clones and is missing some. The sample lists 90,000 to 120,000 clones, roughly 73% occurring once. Study observations and caveats: Sequencing depth across donors, presence/absence analyses assumed, was roughly uniform. The study labeled 180 or so TCR beta chains cytomegalovirus-associated. A later analysis linked a missense DCLRE1C variant to TCR beta V- and J-gene trimming.

The chain couples TRBV18 to TRBJ1-6; tentatively, D is TRBD1 (5 bases). The source material was PBMCs. This TCR came from a man aged 25 to 45 in good health and CMV-seronegative. The CDR3 spells CASSPPGGGNSPLHF. The CDR3 DNA follows: TGTGCCAGCTCACCTCCTGGGGGGGGTAATTCACCCCTCCACTTT.